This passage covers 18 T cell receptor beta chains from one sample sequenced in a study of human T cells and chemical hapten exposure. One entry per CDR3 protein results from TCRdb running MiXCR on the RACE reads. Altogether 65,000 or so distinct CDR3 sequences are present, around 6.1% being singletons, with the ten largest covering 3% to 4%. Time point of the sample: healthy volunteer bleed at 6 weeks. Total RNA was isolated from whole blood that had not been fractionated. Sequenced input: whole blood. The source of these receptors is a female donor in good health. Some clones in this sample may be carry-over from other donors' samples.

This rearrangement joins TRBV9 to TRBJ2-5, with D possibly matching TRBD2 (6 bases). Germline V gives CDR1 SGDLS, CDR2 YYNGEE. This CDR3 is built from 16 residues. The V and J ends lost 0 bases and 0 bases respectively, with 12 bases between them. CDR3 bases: TGTGCCAGCAGCGTAGGGAGGACTATCTACCAAGAGACCCAGTACTTC. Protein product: CASSVGRTIYQETQYF.

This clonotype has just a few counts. Written as DNA, the CDR3 is TGCAGTGCTCCGACGGCCAATGAGCAGTTCTTC. Protein product: CSAPTANEQFF. The J gene is TRBJ2-1, the V gene TRBV20-1, with D unresolved. The V end lost 5 bases, the J end lost 6 bases, and 8 bases lay between the germline ends. The CDR3 has 11 residues. Looked up from germline, CDR1 is DFQATT and CDR2 is SNEGSKA (reference sequence).

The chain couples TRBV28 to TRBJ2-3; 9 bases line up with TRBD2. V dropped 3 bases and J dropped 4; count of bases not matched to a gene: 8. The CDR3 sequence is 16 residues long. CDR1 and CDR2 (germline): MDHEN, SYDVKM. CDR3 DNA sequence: TGTGCCAGCAGTTTGGGGACTAGCCCTACCTCAGATACGCAGTATTTT. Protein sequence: CASSLGTSPTSDTQYF.

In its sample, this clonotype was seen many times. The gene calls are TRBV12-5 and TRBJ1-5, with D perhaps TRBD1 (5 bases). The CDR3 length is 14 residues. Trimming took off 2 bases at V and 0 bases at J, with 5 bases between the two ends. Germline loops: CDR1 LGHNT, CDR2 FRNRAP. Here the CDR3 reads CASGLTGSNQPQHF. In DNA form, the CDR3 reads TGTGCTAGTGGTTTGACAGGTAGCAATCAGCCCCAGCATTTT. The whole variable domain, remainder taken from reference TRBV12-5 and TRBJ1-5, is DARVTQTPRHKVTEMGQEVTMRCQPILGHNTVFWYRQTMMQGLELLAYFRNRAPLDDSGMPKDRFSAEMPDATLATLKIQPSEPRDSAVYFCASGLTGSNQPQHFGDGTRLSIL.

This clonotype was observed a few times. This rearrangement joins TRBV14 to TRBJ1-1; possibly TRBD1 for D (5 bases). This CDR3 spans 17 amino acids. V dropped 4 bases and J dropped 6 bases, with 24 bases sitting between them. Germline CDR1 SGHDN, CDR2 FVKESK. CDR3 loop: CASSRHTGGQGRAEAFF. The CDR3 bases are TGTGCCAGCAGCCGCCACACGGGAGGGCAGGGCCGGGCTGAAGCTTTCTTT.

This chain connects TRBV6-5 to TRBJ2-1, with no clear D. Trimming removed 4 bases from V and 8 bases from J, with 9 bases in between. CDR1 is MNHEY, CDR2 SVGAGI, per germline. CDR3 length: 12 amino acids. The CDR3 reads CASSSYWHEQFF. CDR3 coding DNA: TGTGCCAGCAGTTCCTACTGGCATGAGCAGTTCTTC.

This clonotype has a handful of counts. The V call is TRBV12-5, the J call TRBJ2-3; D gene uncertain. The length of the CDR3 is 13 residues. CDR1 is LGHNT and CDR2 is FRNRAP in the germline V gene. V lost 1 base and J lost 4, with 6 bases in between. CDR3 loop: CASGLGPSDTQYF. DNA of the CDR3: TGTGCTAGTGGTTTGGGTCCATCAGATACGCAGTATTTT.

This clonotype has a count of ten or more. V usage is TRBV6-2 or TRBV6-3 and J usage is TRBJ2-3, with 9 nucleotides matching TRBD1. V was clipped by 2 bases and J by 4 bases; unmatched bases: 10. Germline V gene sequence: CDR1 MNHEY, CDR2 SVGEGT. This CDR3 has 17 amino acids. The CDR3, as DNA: TGTGCCAGCAGTTACCCGACCGGGACAGGGAGTGCAGATACGCAGTATTTT. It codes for CASSYPTGTGSADTQYF.

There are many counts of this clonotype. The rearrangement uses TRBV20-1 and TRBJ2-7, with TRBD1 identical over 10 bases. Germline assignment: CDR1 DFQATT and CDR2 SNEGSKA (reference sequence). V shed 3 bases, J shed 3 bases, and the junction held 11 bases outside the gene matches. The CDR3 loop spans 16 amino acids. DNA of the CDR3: TGCAGTGCTAGCCCCGGTACCGGGACAGGGGTCTACGAGCAGTACTTC. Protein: CSASPGTGTGVYEQYF.

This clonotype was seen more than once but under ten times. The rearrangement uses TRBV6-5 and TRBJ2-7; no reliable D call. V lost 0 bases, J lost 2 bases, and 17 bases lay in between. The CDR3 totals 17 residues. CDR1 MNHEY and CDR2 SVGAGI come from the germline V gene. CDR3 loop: CASSYSFSAGSPYEQYF. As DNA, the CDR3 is TGTGCCAGCAGTTACTCCTTTTCGGCAGGTTCGCCCTACGAGCAGTACTTC.

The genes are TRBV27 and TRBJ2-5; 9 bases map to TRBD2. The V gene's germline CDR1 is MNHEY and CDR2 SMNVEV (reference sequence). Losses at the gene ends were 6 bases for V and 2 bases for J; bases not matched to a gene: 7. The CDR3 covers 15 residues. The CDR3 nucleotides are TGTGCCAGCAGCCGACAGACTAGCGGACAAGAGACCCAGTACTTC. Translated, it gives CASSRQTSGQETQYF.

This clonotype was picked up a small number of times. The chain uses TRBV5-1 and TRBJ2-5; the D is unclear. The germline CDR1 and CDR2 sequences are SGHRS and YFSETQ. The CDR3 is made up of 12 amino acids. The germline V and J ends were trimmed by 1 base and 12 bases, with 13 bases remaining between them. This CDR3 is CASSLLAGPEYF. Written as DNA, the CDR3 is TGCGCCAGCAGCTTGTTGGCCGGTCCAGAGTACTTC.

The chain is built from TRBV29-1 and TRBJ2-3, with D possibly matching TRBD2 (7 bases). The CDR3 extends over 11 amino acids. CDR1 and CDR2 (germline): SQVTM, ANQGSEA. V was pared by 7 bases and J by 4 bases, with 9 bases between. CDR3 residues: CSGGGADTQYF. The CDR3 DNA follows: TGCAGCGGAGGGGGGGCAGATACGCAGTATTTT.

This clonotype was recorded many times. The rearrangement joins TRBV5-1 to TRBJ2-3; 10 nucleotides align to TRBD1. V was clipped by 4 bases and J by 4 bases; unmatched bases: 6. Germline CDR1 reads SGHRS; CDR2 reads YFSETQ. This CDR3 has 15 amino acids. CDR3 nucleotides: TGCGCCAGCAGCGAGGGACAGGGGCTCTCAGATACGCAGTATTTT. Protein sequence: CASSEGQGLSDTQYF. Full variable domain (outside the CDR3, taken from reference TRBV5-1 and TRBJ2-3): KAGVTQTPRYLIKTRGQQVTLSCSPISGHRSVSWYQQTPGQGLQFLFEYFSETQRNKGNFPGRFSGRQFSNSRSEMNVSTLELGDSALYLCASSEGQGLSDTQYFGPGTRLTVL.

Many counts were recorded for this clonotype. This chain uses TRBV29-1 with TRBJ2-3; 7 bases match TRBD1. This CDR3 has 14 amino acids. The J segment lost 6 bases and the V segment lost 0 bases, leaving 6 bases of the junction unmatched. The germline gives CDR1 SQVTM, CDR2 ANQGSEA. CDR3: CSVEDPTRGDTQYF. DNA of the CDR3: TGCAGCGTTGAAGACCCAACCAGGGGGGATACGCAGTATTTT.

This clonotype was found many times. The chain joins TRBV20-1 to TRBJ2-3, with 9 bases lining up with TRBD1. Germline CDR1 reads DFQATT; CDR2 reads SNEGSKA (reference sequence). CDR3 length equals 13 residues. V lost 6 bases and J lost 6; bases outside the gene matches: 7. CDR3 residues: CSASGTGRDTQYF. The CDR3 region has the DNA TGCAGTGCGTCCGGGACAGGGCGCGATACGCAGTATTTT.

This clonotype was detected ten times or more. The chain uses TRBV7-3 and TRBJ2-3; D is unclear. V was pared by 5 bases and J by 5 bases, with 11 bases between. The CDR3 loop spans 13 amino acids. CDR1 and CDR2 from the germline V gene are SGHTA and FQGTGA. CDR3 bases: TGTGCCAGCAGCCCTCAGACGGGAGATACGCAGTATTTT. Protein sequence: CASSPQTGDTQYF.

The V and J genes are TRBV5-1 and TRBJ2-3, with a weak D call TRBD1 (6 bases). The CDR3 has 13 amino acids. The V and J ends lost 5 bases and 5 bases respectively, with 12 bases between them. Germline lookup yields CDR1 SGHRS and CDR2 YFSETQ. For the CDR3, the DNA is TGCGCCAGCAGACAGGGAATCGTAGATACGCAGTATTTT. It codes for CASRQGIVDTQYF.